These T cell receptor beta chains were read from a single sample in a study of shared clonotypes between healthy human individuals. Sequencing used immunoSEQ multiplex PCR; TCRdb keeps in-frame clones, though not all of them. The repertoire has about 680,000 clones, less than 80% of them found once; the top ten carry around 1.8%. Material for sequencing was memory CD4+ T cells sorted from blood. These receptors were obtained from a woman aged 25 to 39 in good health. Both conserved end residues are part of each CDR3. A D gene is named only where the DNA matches it firmly. Only part of the rows carry a size: once, few, many, or a class if the clone is expanded.

d_gene	abundance	v_gene	j_gene	CDR3nt	CDR3aa
-	-	TRBV28	TRBJ1-5	TGTGCCAGCTGGGGAAAGCACCGAGGCCTTCAGCCCCAGCATTTT	CASWGKHRGLQPQHF
TRBD2	-	TRBV6-5	TRBJ2-1	TGTGCCAGCAGTCAGGGACTAGGAGGCAATGAGCAGTTCTTC	CASSQGLGGNEQFF
-	-	TRBV5-5	TRBJ2-7	TGTGCCAGCAGCTTGGCGCGGGCTGTCGTTTACGAGCAGTACTTC	CASSLARAVVYEQYF
-	-	TRBV19	TRBJ2-6	TGTGCCAGTAGTCCCCGTAGGACTGGGGCCAACGTCCTGACTTTC	CASSPRRTGANVLTF
-	-	TRBV5-1	TRBJ2-2	TGCGCCAGCAGCGAACAGGGAACTGCCGGGGAGCTGTTTTTT	CASSEQGTAGELFF
-	few	TRBV29-1	TRBJ2-5	TGCAGCGTTGGGTTGGGGCCCCAAGAGACCCAGTACTTC	CSVGLGPQETQYF
-	-	TRBV5-1	TRBJ1-4	TGCGCCAGCAGCTTGGGGCCCCTGGAAAAACTGTTTTTT	CASSLGPLEKLFF
-	-	TRBV6-6	TRBJ1-1	TGTGCCAGCAGTTACTATAGCGGGGCGCGGACTGAAGCTTTCTTT	CASSYYSGARTEAFF
TRBD2	-	TRBV29-1	TRBJ2-2	TGCAGCGTTGGTCTAGCTAGCGGGAGCACCGGGGAGCTGTTTTTT	CSVGLASGSTGELFF
-	-	TRBV6-1	TRBJ2-7	TGTGCCAGCGACGAAGGGGGTGCCTACGAGCAGTACTTC	CASDEGGAYEQYF
TRBD1	-	TRBV7-8	TRBJ1-4	TGTGCCAGCAGCTTAGGGGGACAGGCTCATGAAAAACTGTTTTTT	CASSLGGQAHEKLFF
TRBD2	-	TRBV5-1	TRBJ2-2	TGCGCCAGCAGCCTAACTAGCGGGAGTGGGGAGCTGTTTTTT	CASSLTSGSGELFF
TRBD2	-	TRBV5-1	TRBJ2-3	TGCGCCAGCAGCTTAGGGACTACCGTGGAAGATACGCAGTATTTT	CASSLGTTVEDTQYF
-	once	TRBV2	TRBJ2-7	TGTGCCAGCAGTATCCGATACGAGCAGTACTTC	CASSIRYEQYF
-	-	TRBV28	TRBJ1-2	TGTGCCAGCAGTATTAACCCGAACTATGGCTACACCTTC	CASSINPNYGYTF
-	-	TRBV7-6	TRBJ2-7	TGTGCCAGCAGCTTAGAGCAGGAAACCTACGAGCAGTACTTC	CASSLEQETYEQYF
-	-	TRBV4-1	TRBJ2-7	TGCGCCAGCAGCCAACTCCCTCCTGTGGCAACCAACCTATACGAGCAGTACTTC	CASSQLPPVATNLYEQYF
-	-	TRBV6-6	TRBJ2-7	TGTGCCAGCAGCACCGGGACACTATACTACGAGCAGTACTTC	CASSTGTLYYEQYF
-	-	TRBV6-6	TRBJ2-7	TGTGCCAGCAGAACCACCCCCTATGGGGGGGCATACGAGCAGTACTTC	CASRTTPYGGAYEQYF
-	-	TRBV19	TRBJ1-4	TGTGCCAGTAGTATGAACAGGCCTAATGAAAAACTGTTTTTT	CASSMNRPNEKLFF
-	-	TRBV29-1	TRBJ2-7	TGCAGCGTTGTGGGCAGACTGACCTACGAGCAGTACTTC	CSVVGRLTYEQYF
-	-	TRBV2	TRBJ2-7	TGTGCCAGCAGTGAAGCTGCAGGGACCCCCTACGAGCAGTACTTC	CASSEAAGTPYEQYF
TRBD2	-	TRBV4-1	TRBJ2-1	TGCGCCAGCAGCCAAAAACCTAGCGGGAGGGTAAATGAGCAGTTCTTC	CASSQKPSGRVNEQFF
-	-	TRBV28	TRBJ1-2	TGTGCCAGCAGCGGGGGGGTTCCTAACTATGGCTACACCTTC	CASSGGVPNYGYTF
TRBD1	once	TRBV5-1	TRBJ1-1	TGCGCCAGCAGCTCTAGACAGGGATTGGACACTGAAGCTTTCTTT	CASSSRQGLDTEAFF
TRBD2	-	TRBV11-2	TRBJ2-3	TGTGCCAGCAGCCGAGCGGGAGGAGAGACTGATACGCAGTATTTT	CASSRAGGETDTQYF
-	-	TRBV11-2	TRBJ1-2	TGTGCCAGCAGCCAGGACAGTATCGGAGGCTACACCTTC	CASSQDSIGGYTF
-	-	TRBV7-9	TRBJ2-5	TGTGCCAGCAGCTTCGGGGTCCAAGAGACCCAGTACTTC	CASSFGVQETQYF
TRBD2	once	TRBV4-2	TRBJ2-1	TGTGCCAGCAGCCAACTGGGACTAGCGGGTAATGAGCAGTTCTTC	CASSQLGLAGNEQFF
TRBD2	many	TRBV19	TRBJ2-5	TGTGCCAGTAGTATGGACCCGCGGGGCGGGAGTAGGGAGACCCAGTACTTC	CASSMDPRGGSRETQYF
-	-	TRBV19	TRBJ1-4	TGTGCCAGTAGAGACACCTCAGAAAAACTGTTTTTT	CASRDTSEKLFF
TRBD1	once	TRBV9	TRBJ2-7	TGTGCCAGCAGCGTACGACAGGGTTGGCGGACCTACGAGCAGTACTTC	CASSVRQGWRTYEQYF
-	-	TRBV28	TRBJ1-5	TGTGCCAGCGGTCTCGATCTTTTAGTTCATCAGCCCCAGCATTTT	CASGLDLLVHQPQHF
TRBD1	-	TRBV19	TRBJ1-5	TGTGCCAGTAGACAAGACAGGGGCTACAATCAGCCCCAGCATTTT	CASRQDRGYNQPQHF
-	few	TRBV10-3	TRBJ1-5	TGTGCCATCAGTGCAGGGGTCCAGCCCCAGCATTTT	CAISAGVQPQHF
-	-	TRBV25-1	TRBJ1-3	TGTGCCAGCAGTGACAAGCAGGGGTTCAACACCATATATTTT	CASSDKQGFNTIYF
TRBD2	-	TRBV19	TRBJ2-4	TGTGCCAGTAGTATCGCACTAGCGGGAGGGCTGAAAGCCAAAAACATTCAGTACTTC	CASSIALAGGLKAKNIQYF
-	-	TRBV7-8	TRBJ1-4	TGTGCCAGCAGCCCCGTTGGCGTAGCAACTAATGAAAAACTGTTTTTT	CASSPVGVATNEKLFF
-	few	TRBV18	TRBJ1-5	TGTGCCAGCTCACCACAGGGCAGCAATCAGCCCCAGCATTTT	CASSPQGSNQPQHF
-	-	TRBV5-1	TRBJ1-2	TGCGCCAGCAGCCAGGACATCTATGGCTACACCTTC	CASSQDIYGYTF
-	-	TRBV5-1	TRBJ1-1	TGCGCCAGCAGCTTGGGAGCGAACACTGAAGCTTTCTTT	CASSLGANTEAFF
-	-	TRBV30	TRBJ2-6	TGTGCCTGGGGGCGGGGTTCTGGGGCCAACGTCCTGACTTTC	CAWGRGSGANVLTF
-	-	TRBV6-1	TRBJ1-2	TGTGCCAGCAGTGAATGGGGAGGGTACGGGAACTATGGCTACACCTTC	CASSEWGGYGNYGYTF
TRBD2	-	TRBV28	TRBJ2-1	TGTGCCAGTTACCTGCGAGGGAGGGAGGGTGAGCAGTTCTTC	CASYLRGREGEQFF
-	few	TRBV5-1	TRBJ2-3	TGCGCCAGCAGCCCCCAACTAGCAGATACGCAGTATTTT	CASSPQLADTQYF
-	-	TRBV29-1	TRBJ1-1	TGCAGCGTTGTCCGGGGCGGGAAGGGGGACACTGAAGCTTTCTTT	CSVVRGGKGDTEAFF
TRBD2	many	TRBV6-1	TRBJ2-5	TGTGCCAGCAGTGAGGCCAGCGGGAGCGGTCAAGAGACCCAGTACTTC	CASSEASGSGQETQYF
TRBD2	once	TRBV10-2	TRBJ2-7	TGCGCCAGCAGTGAGTGGGGACTAGCGGGGAGCTCCTACGAGCAGTACTTC	CASSEWGLAGSSYEQYF
-	-	TRBV19	TRBJ2-3	TGTGCCAGTAGTAGCGGGGCCACAGATACGCAGTATTTT	CASSSGATDTQYF
-	-	TRBV28	TRBJ1-5	TGTGCCAGCTCTACAGACCCGCAGCCCCAGCATTTT	CASSTDPQPQHF
-	-	TRBV10-3	TRBJ2-7	TGTGCCACCGCCGGCGAAACAGGGCACTCCTACGAGCAGTACTTC	CATAGETGHSYEQYF
-	-	TRBV27	TRBJ1-2	TGTGCCAGCAGTTTATCCGGGACGCACTATGGCTACACCTTC	CASSLSGTHYGYTF
-	-	TRBV5-1	TRBJ2-5	TGCGCCAGCAGCTTGAGCCCCGCGGGGAACCAGGAGACCCAGTACTTC	CASSLSPAGNQETQYF
TRBD2	-	TRBV5-1	TRBJ2-5	TGCGCCAGCAGCCCCCGAGGGGCGGGAGGAGCTCTGGAGACCCAGTACTTC	CASSPRGAGGALETQYF
-	-	TRBV11-2	TRBJ2-7	TGTGCCAGCAGCTTTCGCGAAGGTACACACGAGCAGTACTTC	CASSFREGTHEQYF
TRBD2	-	TRBV7-9	TRBJ2-2	TGTGCCAGCAGCTTTGGACTAGCGGGAGCCAACACCGGGGAGCTGTTTTTT	CASSFGLAGANTGELFF
TRBD1	-	TRBV2	TRBJ2-7	TGTGCCAGCACCGTGAGAGGAGCCCCCGGGACAGGGTCGGAGCAGTACTTC	CASTVRGAPGTGSEQYF
-	-	TRBV2	TRBJ1-4	TGTGCCAGCAGTGTGAACAGTGCAACTAATGAAAAACTGTTTTTT	CASSVNSATNEKLFF
-	-	TRBV5-1	TRBJ2-7	TGCGCCAGCAGCACCCGACGGGACATGACCTACGAGCAGTACTTC	CASSTRRDMTYEQYF
-	-	TRBV11-2	TRBJ2-2	TGTGCCAGCAGCTTAGGTGCCTCTAGAACCGGGGAGCTGTTTTTT	CASSLGASRTGELFF